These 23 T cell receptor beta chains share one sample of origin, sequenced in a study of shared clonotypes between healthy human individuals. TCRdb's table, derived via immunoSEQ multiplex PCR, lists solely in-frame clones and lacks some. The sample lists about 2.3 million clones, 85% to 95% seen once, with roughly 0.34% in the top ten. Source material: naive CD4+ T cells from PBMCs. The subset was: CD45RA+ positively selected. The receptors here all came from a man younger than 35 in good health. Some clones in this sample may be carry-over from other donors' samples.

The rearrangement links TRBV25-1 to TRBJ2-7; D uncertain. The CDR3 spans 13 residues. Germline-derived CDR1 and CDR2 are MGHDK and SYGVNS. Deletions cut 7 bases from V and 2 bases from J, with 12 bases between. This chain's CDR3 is CASNSGGAYEQYF. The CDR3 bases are TGTGCCAGCAACTCTGGCGGCGCCTACGAGCAGTACTTC.

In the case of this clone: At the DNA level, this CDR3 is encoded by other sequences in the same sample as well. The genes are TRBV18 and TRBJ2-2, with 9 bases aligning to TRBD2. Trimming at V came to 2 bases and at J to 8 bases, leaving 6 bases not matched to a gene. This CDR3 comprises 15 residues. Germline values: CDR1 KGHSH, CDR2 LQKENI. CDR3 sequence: CASSPGTSRTGELFF. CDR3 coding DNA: TGTGCCAGCTCACCAGGGACTAGCCGGACGGGGGAGCTGTTTTTT.

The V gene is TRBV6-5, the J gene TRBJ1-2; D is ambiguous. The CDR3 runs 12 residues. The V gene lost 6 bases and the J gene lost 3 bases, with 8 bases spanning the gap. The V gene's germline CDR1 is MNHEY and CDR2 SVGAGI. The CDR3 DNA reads TGTGCCAGCAGGGAGCTGGACTATGGCTACACCTTC. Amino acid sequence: CASRELDYGYTF.

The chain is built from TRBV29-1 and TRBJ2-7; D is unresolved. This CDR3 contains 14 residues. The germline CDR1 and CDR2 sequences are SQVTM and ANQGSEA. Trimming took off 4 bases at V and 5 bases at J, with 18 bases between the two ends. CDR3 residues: CSVGARLNVDEQYF. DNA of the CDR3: TGCAGCGTTGGGGCCAGGCTGAACGTCGACGAGCAGTACTTC.

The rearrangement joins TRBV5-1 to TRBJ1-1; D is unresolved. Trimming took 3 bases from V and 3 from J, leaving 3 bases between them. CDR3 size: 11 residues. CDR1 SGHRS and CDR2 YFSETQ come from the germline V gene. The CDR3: CASSWDTEAFF. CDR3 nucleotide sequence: TGCGCCAGCAGCTGGGACACTGAAGCTTTCTTT.

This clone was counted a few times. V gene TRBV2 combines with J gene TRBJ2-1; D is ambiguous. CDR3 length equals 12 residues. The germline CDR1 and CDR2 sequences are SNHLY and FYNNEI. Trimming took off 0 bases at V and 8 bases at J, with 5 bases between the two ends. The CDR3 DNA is TGTGCCAGCAGTGAAGCGGTGGATGAGCAGTTCTTC. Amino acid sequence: CASSEAVDEQFF.

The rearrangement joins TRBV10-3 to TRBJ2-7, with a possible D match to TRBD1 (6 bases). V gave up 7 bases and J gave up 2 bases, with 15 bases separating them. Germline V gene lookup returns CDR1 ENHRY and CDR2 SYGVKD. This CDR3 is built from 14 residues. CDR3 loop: CAIKNRDGPYEQYF. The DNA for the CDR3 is TGTGCCATCAAGAACAGGGATGGTCCCTACGAGCAGTACTTC.

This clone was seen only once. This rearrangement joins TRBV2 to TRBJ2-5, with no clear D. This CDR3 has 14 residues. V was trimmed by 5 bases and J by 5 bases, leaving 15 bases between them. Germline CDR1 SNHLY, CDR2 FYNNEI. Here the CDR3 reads CASSLMRPGETQYF. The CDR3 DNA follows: TGTGCCAGCAGTCTCATGCGCCCGGGTGAGACCCAGTACTTC.

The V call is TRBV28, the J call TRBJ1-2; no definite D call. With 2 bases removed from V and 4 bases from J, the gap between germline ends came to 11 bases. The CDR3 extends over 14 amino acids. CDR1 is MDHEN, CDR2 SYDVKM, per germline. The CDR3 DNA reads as TGTGCCAGCAGTTTAAGTGCACAAACCTATGGCTACACCTTC. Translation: CASSLSAQTYGYTF.

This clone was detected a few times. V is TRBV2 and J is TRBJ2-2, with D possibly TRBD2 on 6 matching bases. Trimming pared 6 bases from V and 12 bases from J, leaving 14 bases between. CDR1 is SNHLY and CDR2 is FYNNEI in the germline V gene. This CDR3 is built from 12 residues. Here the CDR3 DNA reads TGTGCCAGCAGAGAGGAGGCGGGGAAGCTGTTTTTT. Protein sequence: CASREEAGKLFF.

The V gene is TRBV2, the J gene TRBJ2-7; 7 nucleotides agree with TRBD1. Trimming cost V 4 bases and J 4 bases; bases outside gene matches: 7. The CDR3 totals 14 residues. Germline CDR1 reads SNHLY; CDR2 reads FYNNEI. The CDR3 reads CASSGQGIRYEQYF. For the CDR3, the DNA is TGTGCCAGCAGTGGACAGGGAATTAGGTACGAGCAGTACTTC.

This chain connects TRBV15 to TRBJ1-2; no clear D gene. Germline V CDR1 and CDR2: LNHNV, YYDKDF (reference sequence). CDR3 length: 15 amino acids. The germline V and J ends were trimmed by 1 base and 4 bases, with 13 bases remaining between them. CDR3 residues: CATSRAPGVGYGYTF. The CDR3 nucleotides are TGTGCCACCAGCAGAGCCCCTGGGGTGGGCTATGGCTACACCTTC.

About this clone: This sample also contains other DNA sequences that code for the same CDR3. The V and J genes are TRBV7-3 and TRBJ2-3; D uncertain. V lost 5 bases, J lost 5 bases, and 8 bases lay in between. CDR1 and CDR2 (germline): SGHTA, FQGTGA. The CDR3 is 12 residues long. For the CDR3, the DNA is TGTGCCAGCAGCCCCCCGGGAGATACGCAGTATTTT. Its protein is CASSPPGDTQYF. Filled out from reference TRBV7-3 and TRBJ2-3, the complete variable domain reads GAGVSQTPSNKVTEKGKYVELRCDPISGHTALYWYRQSLGQGPEFLIYFQGTGAADDSGLPNDRFFAVRPEGSVSTLKIQRTERGDSAVYLCASSPPGDTQYFGPGTRLTVL.

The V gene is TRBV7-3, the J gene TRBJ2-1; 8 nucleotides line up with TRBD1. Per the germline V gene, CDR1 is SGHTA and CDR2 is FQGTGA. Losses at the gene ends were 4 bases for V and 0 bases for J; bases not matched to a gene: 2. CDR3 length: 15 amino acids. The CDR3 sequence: CASSWTGSSYNEQFF. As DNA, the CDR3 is TGTGCCAGCAGCTGGACAGGGAGCTCCTACAATGAGCAGTTCTTC.

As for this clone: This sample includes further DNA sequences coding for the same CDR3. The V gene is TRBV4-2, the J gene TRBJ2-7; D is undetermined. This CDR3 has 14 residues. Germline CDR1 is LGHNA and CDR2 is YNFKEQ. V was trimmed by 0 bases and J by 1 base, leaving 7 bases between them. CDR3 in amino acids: CASSQDRQSYEQYF. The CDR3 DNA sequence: TGTGCCAGCAGCCAAGATCGGCAGTCCTACGAGCAGTACTTC.

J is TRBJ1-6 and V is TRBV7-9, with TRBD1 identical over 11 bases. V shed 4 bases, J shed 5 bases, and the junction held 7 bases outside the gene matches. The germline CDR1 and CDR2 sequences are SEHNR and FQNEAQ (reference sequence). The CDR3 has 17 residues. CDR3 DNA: TGTGCCAGCAGCTATACCGGGACAGGGGGGAATAATTCACCCCTCCACTTT. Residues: CASSYTGTGGNNSPLHF.

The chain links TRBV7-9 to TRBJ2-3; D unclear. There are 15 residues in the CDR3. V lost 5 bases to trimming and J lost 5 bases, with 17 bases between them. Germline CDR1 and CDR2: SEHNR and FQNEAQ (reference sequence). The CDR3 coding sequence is TGTGCCAGCAGCCACCGCCGGAGTTCCGAAGATACGCAGTATTTT. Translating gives CASSHRRSSEDTQYF.

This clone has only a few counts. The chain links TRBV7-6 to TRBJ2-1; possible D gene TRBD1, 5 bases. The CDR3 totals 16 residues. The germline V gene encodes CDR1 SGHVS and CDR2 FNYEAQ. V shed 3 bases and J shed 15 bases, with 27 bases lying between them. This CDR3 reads CASSLEISGLVDILFF. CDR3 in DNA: TGTGCCAGCAGCTTGGAAATTTCAGGTCTGGTGGACATACTGTTCTTC.

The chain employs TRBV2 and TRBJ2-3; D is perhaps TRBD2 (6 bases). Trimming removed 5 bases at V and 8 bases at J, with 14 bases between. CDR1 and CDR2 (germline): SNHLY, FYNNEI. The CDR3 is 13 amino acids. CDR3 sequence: CASSKGLTVTQYF. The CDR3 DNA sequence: TGTGCCAGCAGTAAGGGACTGACGGTTACGCAGTATTTT.

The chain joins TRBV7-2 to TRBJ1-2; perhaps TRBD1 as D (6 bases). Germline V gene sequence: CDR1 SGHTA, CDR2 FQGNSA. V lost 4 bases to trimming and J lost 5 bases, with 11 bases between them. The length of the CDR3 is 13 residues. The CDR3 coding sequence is TGTGCCAGCAGCTCTACCACAGGGTATGGCTACACCTTC. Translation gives CASSSTTGYGYTF.

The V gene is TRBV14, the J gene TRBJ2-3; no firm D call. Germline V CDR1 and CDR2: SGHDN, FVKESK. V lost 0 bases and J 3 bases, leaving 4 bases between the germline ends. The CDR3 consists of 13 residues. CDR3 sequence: CASSQDRTDTQYF. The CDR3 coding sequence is TGTGCCAGCAGCCAAGATAGGACAGATACGCAGTATTTT. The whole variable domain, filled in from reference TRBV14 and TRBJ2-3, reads EAGVTQFPSHSVIEKGQTVTLRCDPISGHDNLYWYRRVMGKEIKFLLHFVKESKQDESGMPNNRFLAERTGGTYSTLKVQPAELEDSGVYFCASSQDRTDTQYFGPGTRLTVL.

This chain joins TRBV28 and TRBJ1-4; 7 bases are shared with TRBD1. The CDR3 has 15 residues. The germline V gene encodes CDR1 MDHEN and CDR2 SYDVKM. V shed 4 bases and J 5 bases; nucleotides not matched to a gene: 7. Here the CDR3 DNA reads TGTGCCAGCAGTTCCCCACAGGGGAAGAATGAAAAACTGTTTTTT. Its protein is CASSSPQGKNEKLFF.

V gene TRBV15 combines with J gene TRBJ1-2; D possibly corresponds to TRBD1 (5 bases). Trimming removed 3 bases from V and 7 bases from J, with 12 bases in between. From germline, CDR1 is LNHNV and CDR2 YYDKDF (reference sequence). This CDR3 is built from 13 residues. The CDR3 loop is CATSRGLYAGYTF. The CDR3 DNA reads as TGTGCCACCAGCAGGGGGCTCTACGCTGGCTACACCTTC.